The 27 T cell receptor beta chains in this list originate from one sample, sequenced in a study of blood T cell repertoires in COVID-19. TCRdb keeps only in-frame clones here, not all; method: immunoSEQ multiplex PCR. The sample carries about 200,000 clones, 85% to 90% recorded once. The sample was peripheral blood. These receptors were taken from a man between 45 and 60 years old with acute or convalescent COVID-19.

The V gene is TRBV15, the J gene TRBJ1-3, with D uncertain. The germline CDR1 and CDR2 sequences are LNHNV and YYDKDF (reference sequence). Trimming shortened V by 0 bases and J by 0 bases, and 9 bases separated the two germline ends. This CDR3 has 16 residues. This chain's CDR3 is CATSRDRGISGNTIYF. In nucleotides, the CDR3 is TGTGCCACCAGCAGAGACCGAGGAATCTCTGGAAACACCATATATTTT.

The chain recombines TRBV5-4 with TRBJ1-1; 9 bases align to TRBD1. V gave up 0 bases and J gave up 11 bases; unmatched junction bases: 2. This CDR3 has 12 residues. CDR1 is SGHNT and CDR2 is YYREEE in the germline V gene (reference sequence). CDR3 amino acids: CASSLDRGQAFF. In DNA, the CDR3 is TGTGCCAGCAGCTTGGACAGGGGGCAGGCTTTCTTT.

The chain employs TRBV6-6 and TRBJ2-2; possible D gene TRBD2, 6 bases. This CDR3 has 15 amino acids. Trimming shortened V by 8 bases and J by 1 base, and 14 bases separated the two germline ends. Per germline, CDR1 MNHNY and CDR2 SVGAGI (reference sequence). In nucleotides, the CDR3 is TGTGCCAGCGGTGGGACTGACAGGAACACCGGGGAGCTGTTTTTT. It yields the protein CASGGTDRNTGELFF.

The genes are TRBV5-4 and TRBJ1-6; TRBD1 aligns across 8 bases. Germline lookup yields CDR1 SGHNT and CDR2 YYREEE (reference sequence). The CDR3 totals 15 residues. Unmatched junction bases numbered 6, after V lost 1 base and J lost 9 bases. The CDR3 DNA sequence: TGTGCCAGCAGCTTGACTTTTACAGGGGGTTCACCCCTCCACTTT. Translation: CASSLTFTGGSPLHF.

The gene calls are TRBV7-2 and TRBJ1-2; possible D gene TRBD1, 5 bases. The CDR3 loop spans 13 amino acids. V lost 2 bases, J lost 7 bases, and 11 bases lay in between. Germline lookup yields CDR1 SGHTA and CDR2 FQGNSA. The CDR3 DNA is TGTGCCAGCAGCTTACAAGGGGATCGTGGCTACACCTTC. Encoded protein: CASSLQGDRGYTF.

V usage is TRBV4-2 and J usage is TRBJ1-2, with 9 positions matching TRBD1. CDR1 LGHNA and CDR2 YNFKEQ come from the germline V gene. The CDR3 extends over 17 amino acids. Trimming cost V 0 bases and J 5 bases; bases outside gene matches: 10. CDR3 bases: TGTGCCAGCAGCCAAGAGCAGGCGACAGGGGGAGGGTATGGCTACACCTTC. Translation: CASSQEQATGGGYGYTF.

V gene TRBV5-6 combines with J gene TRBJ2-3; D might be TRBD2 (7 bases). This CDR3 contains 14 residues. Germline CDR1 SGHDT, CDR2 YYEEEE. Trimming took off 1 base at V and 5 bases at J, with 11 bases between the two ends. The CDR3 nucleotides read TGTGCCAGCAGCTTGAGGGGGGGCAGAGATACGCAGTATTTT. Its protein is CASSLRGGRDTQYF. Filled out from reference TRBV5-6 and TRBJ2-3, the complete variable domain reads DAGVTQSPTHLIKTRGQQVTLRCSPKSGHDTVSWYQQALGQGPQFIFQYYEEEERQRGNFPDRFSGHQFPNYSSELNVNALLLGDSALYLCASSLRGGRDTQYFGPGTRLTVL.

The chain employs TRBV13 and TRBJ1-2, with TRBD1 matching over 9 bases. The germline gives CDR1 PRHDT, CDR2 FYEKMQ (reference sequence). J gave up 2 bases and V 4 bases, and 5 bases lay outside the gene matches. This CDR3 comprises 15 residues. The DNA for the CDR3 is TGTGCCAGCAGCTCTCAAGGACAGGGGAACTATGGCTACACCTTC. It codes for CASSSQGQGNYGYTF.

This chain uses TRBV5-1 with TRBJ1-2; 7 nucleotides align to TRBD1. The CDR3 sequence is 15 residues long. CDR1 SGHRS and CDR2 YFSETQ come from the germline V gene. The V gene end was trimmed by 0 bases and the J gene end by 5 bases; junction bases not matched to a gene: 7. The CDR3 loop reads CASSLEGRGEYGYTF. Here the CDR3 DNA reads TGCGCCAGCAGCTTGGAGGGCAGGGGGGAATATGGCTACACCTTC.

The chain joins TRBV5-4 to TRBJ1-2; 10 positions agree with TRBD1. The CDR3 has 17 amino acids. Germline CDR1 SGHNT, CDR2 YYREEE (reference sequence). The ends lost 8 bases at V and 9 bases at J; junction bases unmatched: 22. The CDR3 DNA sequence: TGTGCCAGTGGGAAGCGGACAGGGGGTCTAGAAGGTATTAGCTACACCTTC. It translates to CASGKRTGGLEGISYTF.

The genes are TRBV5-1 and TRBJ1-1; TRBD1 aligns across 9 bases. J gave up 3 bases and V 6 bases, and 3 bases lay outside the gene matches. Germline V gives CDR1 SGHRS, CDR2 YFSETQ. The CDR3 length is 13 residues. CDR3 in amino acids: CASKQGADTEAFF. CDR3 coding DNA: TGCGCCAGCAAACAGGGGGCGGACACTGAAGCTTTCTTT. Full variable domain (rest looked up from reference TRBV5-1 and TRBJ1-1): KAGVTQTPRYLIKTRGQQVTLSCSPISGHRSVSWYQQTPGQGLQFLFEYFSETQRNKGNFPGRFSGRQFSNSRSEMNVSTLELGDSALYLCASKQGADTEAFFGQGTRLTVV.

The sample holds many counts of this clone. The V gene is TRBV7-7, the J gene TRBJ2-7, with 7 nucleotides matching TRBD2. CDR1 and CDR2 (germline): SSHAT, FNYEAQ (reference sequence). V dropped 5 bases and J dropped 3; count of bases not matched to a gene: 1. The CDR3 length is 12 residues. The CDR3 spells CASSPGGYEQYF. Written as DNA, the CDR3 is TGTGCCAGCAGCCCGGGGGGCTACGAGCAGTACTTC. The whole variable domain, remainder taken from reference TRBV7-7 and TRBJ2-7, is GAGVSQSPRYKVTKRGQDVTLRCDPISSHATLYWYQQALGQGPEFLTYFNYEAQPDKSGLPSDRFSAERPEGSISTLTIQRTEQRDSAMYRCASSPGGYEQYFGPGTRLTVT.

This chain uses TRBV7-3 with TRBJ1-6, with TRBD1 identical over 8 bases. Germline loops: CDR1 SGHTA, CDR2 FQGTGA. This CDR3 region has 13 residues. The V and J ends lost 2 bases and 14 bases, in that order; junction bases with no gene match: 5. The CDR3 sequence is CASSLRPDRALHF. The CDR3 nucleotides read TGTGCCAGCAGCTTACGGCCGGACAGGGCCCTCCACTTT.

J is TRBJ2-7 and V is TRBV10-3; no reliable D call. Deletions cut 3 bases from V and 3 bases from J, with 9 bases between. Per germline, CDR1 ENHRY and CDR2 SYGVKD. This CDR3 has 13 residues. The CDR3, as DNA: TGTGCCATCAGTGAAGGCGGCAACTACGAGCAGTACTTC. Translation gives CAISEGGNYEQYF.

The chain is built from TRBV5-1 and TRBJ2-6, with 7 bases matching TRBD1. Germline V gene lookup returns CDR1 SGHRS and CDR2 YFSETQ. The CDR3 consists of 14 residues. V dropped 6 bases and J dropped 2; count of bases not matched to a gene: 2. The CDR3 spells CASTQGAGANVLTF. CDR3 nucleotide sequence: TGCGCCAGCACCCAGGGGGCTGGGGCCAACGTCCTGACTTTC.

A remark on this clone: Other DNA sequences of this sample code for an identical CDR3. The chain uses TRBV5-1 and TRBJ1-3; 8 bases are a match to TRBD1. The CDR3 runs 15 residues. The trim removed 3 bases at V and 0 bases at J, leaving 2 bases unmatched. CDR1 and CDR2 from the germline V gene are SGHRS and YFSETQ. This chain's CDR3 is CASSSTGDSGNTIYF. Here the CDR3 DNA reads TGCGCCAGCAGCTCGACAGGGGACTCTGGAAACACCATATATTTT.

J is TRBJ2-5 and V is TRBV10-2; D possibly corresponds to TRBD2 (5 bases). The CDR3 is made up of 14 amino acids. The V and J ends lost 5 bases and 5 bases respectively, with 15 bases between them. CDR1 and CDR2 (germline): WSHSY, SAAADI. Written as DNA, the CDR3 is TGCGCCAGCAGTTGGACTGGTACAGCGGAGACCCAGTACTTC. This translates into CASSWTGTAETQYF.

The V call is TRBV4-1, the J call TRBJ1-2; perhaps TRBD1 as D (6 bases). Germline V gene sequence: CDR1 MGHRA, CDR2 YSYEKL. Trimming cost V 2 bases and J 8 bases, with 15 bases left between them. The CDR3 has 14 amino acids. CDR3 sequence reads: CASSQSNRVGGYTF. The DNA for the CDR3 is TGCGCCAGCAGCCAATCCAACAGGGTCGGAGGCTACACCTTC.

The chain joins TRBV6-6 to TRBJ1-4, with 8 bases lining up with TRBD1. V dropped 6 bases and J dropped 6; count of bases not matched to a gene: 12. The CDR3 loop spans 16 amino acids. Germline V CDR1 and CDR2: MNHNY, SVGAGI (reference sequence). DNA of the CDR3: TGTGCCAGCAGCTCGAGAGGACAGGGACAGGATGAAAAACTGTTTTTT. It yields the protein CASSSRGQGQDEKLFF.

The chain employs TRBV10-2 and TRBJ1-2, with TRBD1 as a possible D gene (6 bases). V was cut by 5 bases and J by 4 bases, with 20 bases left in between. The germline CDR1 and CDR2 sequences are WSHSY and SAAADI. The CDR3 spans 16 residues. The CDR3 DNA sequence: TGCGCCAGCAGTACCCCCCCGGGGGGCCCAATCTATGGCTACACCTTC. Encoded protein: CASSTPPGGPIYGYTF.

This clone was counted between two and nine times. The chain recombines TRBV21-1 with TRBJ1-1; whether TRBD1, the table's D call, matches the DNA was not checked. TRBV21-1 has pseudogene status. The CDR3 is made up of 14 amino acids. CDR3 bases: TGTGCCAGCAGCTACCGCAGGTGGCACACTGAAGCTTTCTTT. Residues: CASSYRRWHTEAFF.

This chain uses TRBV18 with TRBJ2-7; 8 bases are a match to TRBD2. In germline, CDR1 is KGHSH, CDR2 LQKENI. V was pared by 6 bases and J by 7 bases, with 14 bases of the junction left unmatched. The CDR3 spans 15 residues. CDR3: CASSLRDGGGQEQYF. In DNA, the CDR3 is TGTGCCAGCTCCCTACGGGACGGGGGGGGCCAGGAGCAGTACTTC.

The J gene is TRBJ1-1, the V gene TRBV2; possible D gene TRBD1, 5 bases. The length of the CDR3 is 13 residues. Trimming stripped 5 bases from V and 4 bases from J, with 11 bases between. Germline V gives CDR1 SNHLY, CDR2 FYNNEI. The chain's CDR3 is CASSTRGGTEAFF. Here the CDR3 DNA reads TGTGCCAGCAGTACCCGGGGGGGCACTGAAGCTTTCTTT.

CDR3 loop: CASSLRQNTEAFF. The CDR3 DNA is TGCGCCAGCAGCCTTCGACAGAACACTGAAGCTTTCTTT. The V gene is TRBV4-1, the J gene TRBJ1-1; D is unresolved. V was trimmed by 4 bases and J by 1 base, leaving 7 bases between them. From germline, CDR1 is MGHRA and CDR2 YSYEKL. The CDR3 runs to 13 residues.

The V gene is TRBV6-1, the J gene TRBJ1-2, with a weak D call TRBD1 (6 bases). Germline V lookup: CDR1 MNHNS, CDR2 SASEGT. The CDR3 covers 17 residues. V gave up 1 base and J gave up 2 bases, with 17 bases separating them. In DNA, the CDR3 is TGTGCCAGCAGTGAAGGTACAAGTGGACAGATAAACTATGGCTACACCTTC. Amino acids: CASSEGTSGQINYGYTF.

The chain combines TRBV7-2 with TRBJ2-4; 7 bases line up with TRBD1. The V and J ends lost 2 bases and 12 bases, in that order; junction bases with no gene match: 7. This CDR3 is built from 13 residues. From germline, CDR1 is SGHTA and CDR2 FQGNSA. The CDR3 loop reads CASSLTPPGGQYF. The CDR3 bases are TGTGCCAGCAGCTTAACCCCGCCAGGGGGTCAGTACTTC.

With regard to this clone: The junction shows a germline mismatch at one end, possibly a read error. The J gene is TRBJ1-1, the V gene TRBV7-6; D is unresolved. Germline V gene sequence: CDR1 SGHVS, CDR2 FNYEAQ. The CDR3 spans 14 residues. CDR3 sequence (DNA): TGTGCCAGCAGCTTAGGACCGGTGGGCACTGAAGCTTTTTTT. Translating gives CASSLGPVGTEAFF. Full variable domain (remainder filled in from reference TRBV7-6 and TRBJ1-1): GAGVSQSPRYKVTKRGQDVALRCDPISGHVSLYWYRQALGQGPEFLTYFNYEAQQDKSGLPNDRFSAERPEGSISTLTIQRTEQRDSAMYRCASSLGPVGTEAFFGQGTRLTVV.